This T cell receptor beta chain stems from a study of T cell responses to AZD1222 COVID-19 vaccine (dated by TCRdb to 2020 to 2022). As for the study more broadly: AZD1222 recipients with second doses at about 4 weeks or about 12 weeks were pooled, because spike-specific TCR depth and breadth did not differ between schedules. TCR sequencing covered 233 trial participants: some 210 given two doses of AZD1222 and approximately 26 given two doses of MenACWY control vaccine. Enrollment into the trials was organized by age into subgroups of 18-55, 56-69 and 70-plus years, and those subgroups contained roughly 150, 30 and 60 TCR-sequenced participants, respectively. Study-wide findings and limitations: Conclusions about previously exposed vaccinees were limited because only 6 or 7 AZD1222 recipients were SARS-CoV-2 seropositive at baseline. No day 14 peak-response samples were available, so repertoires were characterized only after the peak T cell response. The 56-69-year group was small, and its depth increase did not reach significance, likely because of low power. Vaccine-associated CD4 TCRs spanned the whole spike protein, with dominant responses in regions 160-218 and 743-854. Participants were mostly white British and included more females than males, and it was suggested by the authors that clonal diversity may have been underestimated. Spike-specific TCR breadth and depth rose significantly after two AZD1222 doses compared with day 0 and with MenACWY recipients. Epitopes outside the regions mutated in the B.1.351 and B.1.1.7 variants were reportedly recognized by nearly half of the unique spike-specific TCRs.

According to the study, the label for this sample's time point signals: baseline before first vaccination. Samples from vaccinated people were obtained from the UK trials COV001 and COV002, which included a single-blind randomized controlled phase 2/3 trial of AZD1222 (ChAdOx1 nCoV-19) in healthy adults. Trial participant PBMC samples were collected at day 0 and day 28 after the second dose for TCRbeta chain sequencing. Remarks on this clone: There is no known antigen for this receptor. Within one base of it there is no much larger clone, and no base qualities were kept.

The CDR3 regions of human TCRbeta chains were analyzed by immunosequencing. The original pipeline was this. TCRs in the repertoires were compared against a reference library of SARS-CoV-2-specific TCRs that had been generated with the MIRA antigen-specificity platform. Breadth meant the fraction of unique TCRs that were SARS-CoV-2-associated, whereas depth meant the fraction of total T cells that were SARS-CoV-2-associated. Using the MIRA data, each spike-specific TCR was mapped to the spike region that the TCR reacts to and placed in a CD4 or CD8 class. Log10-transformed breadth and depth values were compared by one-way ANOVA with Sidak's multiple comparisons tests. TCRdb provides this immuneACCESS table in a form limited to in-frame rearrangements. Some clones are lacking; in checked studies, under half of them reflect an unresolved V gene, and why the rest are absent is not known. That table supplies the V and J calls and clone size; D and trimming were determined from the DNA. This sample comprises tens of thousands of clones, roughly 90% of them detected only once. The ten top clones hold around 4.9% of the sample.

After removal of 5 bases from V and 8 bases from J, the junction retains 11 bases not matched to a gene. CDR1 SGHVS and CDR2 FQNEAQ are derived from the germline V gene. Counted from cysteine to phenylalanine, this CDR3 has 15 amino acids. The sequence is cut down to CDR3 DNA, 45 bases in frame from base 1. This sample comprised peripheral blood, obtained on day 0 of AZD1222 vaccination. The sequence joins TRBV7-8 to TRBJ1-2; 10 of the junction bases match TRBD1. The clonotype was recovered from an adult in good health. This receptor carries the CDR3 CASSPQTGGAKGYTF. The DNA is TGTGCCAGCAGCCCCCAGACAGGGGGCGCAAAGGGCTACACCTTC.